This T cell receptor beta chain originates from a study of cytomegalovirus exposure and HLA in healthy donors. All donors participated as healthy donors of bone marrow. This CDR3 is built from 15 residues. Between the trimmed V and J ends, which lost 4 bases and 5 bases, there was a span of 15 bases. CDR1 SGHKS and CDR2 YYEKEE come from the germline V gene (reference sequence). 60 Vbeta and 13 Jbeta primers were used in PCR. TCRdb's table, derived via immunoSEQ multiplex PCR, lists solely in-frame clones and lacks some. Counted here are tens of thousands of clones, just under 70% occurring once; the ten biggest clones make up roughly 2.8%.

The TCR was taken from a man aged 50 to 60 in good health and CMV-seronegative. Material for sequencing was PBMCs. The chain carries TRBV5-5 and TRBJ1-4; weak D call: TRBD1 (5 bases). Written as DNA, the CDR3 is TGTGCCAGCAGCCCGCCCAGGGACTCGAATGAAAAACTGTTTTTT. This codes for CASSPPRDSNEKLFF.